This T cell receptor (beta chain) came from a study of cytomegalovirus exposure and HLA in healthy donors. In the study overall: An earlier analysis found roughly 110 million unique TCR beta sequences from about 190 million T cells.

V dropped 4 bases and J dropped 0; count of bases not matched to a gene: 4. Germline V gene lookup returns CDR1 SGHNT and CDR2 YYREEE (reference sequence). The CDR3 runs 16 residues. With 60 Vbeta and 13 Jbeta primers, the PCR was carried out. The protocol was immunoSEQ multiplex PCR, while the TCRdb copy is restricted to in-frame clones and leaves out a portion. The sample shows about 150,000 clones, approximately 72% of them seen only once. Concerning this clone itself: The antigen is not known.

Study-wide findings and caveats: While the bulk of TCR sequences proved rare, some public TCRs turned up in many donors. Analyzed later, most CMV-associated TCR beta chains appeared HLA-restricted.

Sequenced sample: PBMCs. This rearrangement joins TRBV5-4 to TRBJ2-6; 7 nucleotides match TRBD1. The TCR was taken from a man in his forties in good health and CMV-seronegative. Written as DNA, the CDR3 is TGTGCCAGCAGCCGGGACAGAAGCTCTGGGGCCAACGTCCTGACTTTC. As protein: CASSRDRSSGANVLTF.